The 16 T cell receptor beta chains in this list originate from one sample, sequenced in a study of OX40 agonist ivuxolimab in advanced cancers. Generated by immunoSEQ multiplex PCR, the TCRdb table keeps only in-frame clones and is missing some. The sample shows roughly 48,000 clones, more than 80% of them seen only once. Sequenced material: CD4+ or CD8+ T cells sorted from blood, taken in a trial of the OX40 agonist ivuxolimab. The receptors shown here come from an adult with an advanced solid tumor such as melanoma, head and neck, liver or kidney cancer.

The CDR3: CASSPRGLSNTGELFF. CDR3 bases: TGCGCCAGCAGCCCGAGAGGACTAAGCAACACCGGGGAGCTGTTTTTT. This rearrangement joins TRBV4-1 to TRBJ2-2; a weak D match, TRBD2 (6 bases). Trimming removed 4 bases from V and 2 bases from J, with 14 bases in between. The CDR3 consists of 16 residues. The V gene's germline CDR1 is MGHRA and CDR2 YSYEKL.

This clone occurred a few times. The genes are TRBV6-5 and TRBJ1-3; the D is unclear. The CDR3 runs to 11 residues. CDR1 and CDR2 (germline): MNHEY, SVGAGI. The V end lost 4 bases, the J end lost 7 bases, and 5 bases lay between the germline ends. CDR3 sequence reads: CASSSVNTIYF. In DNA form, the CDR3 reads TGTGCCAGCAGTTCAGTCAACACCATATATTTT.

This sequence joins TRBV13 and TRBJ1-2; D uncertain. This CDR3 is built from 12 residues. V was trimmed by 5 bases and J by 8 bases, leaving 12 bases between them. CDR1 and CDR2 (germline): PRHDT, FYEKMQ (reference sequence). This CDR3 is CASSLLGGGYTF. CDR3 bases: TGTGCCAGCAGCCTTCTGGGTGGCGGCTACACCTTC.

V gene TRBV6-1 combines with J gene TRBJ2-7; D might be TRBD2 (6 bases). The germline gives CDR1 MNHNS, CDR2 SASEGT. The V end was cut by 6 bases, the J end by 4 bases, with 10 bases between. CDR3 length equals 12 residues. As DNA, the CDR3 is TGTGCCAGCAGCCTCCGGGGGTACGAGCAGTACTTC. Protein sequence: CASSLRGYEQYF.

The chain links TRBV5-1 to TRBJ2-5; D might be TRBD1 (6 bases). The CDR3 consists of 16 residues. CDR1 and CDR2 (germline): SGHRS, YFSETQ. Trimming stripped 5 bases from V and 4 bases from J, with 21 bases between. In DNA form, the CDR3 reads TGCGCCAGCAGTCGAACTACCGGGACAAGGAGAGAGACCCAGTACTTC. Translating it yields CASSRTTGTRRETQYF.

The chain combines TRBV19 with TRBJ2-7; D unclear. The CDR3 is 14 residues long. The V gene's germline CDR1 is LNHDA and CDR2 SQIVND (reference sequence). V was clipped by 5 bases and J by 0 bases, with 11 bases between them. The CDR3 sequence: CASSLGQGSYEQYF. The CDR3 nucleotides read TGTGCCAGTAGTCTCGGTCAAGGCTCCTACGAGCAGTACTTC.

The chain couples TRBV7-9 to TRBJ2-5; tentatively, D is TRBD1 or TRBD2 (5 bases each). The CDR3 is 12 residues long. Germline CDR1 and CDR2: SEHNR and FQNEAQ (reference sequence). Trimming removed 6 bases at V and 4 bases at J, with 9 bases between. CDR3 loop: CASREGRETQYF. CDR3 nucleotides: TGTGCCAGCAGAGAGGGGCGAGAGACCCAGTACTTC.

The chain has TRBV9 and TRBJ2-1; TRBD1 is a possible D gene (5 bases). Trimming removed 3 bases at V and 6 bases at J, with 16 bases between. This CDR3 has 15 residues. Germline-derived CDR1 and CDR2 are SGDLS and YYNGEE. The CDR3 sequence: CASSEESWQGNEQFF. In nucleotides, the CDR3 is TGTGCCAGCAGCGAGGAGAGCTGGCAGGGCAATGAGCAGTTCTTC. The entire variable domain, with the rest obtained from reference TRBV9 and TRBJ2-1, is as follows: DSGVTQTPKHLITATGQRVTLRCSPRSGDLSVYWYQQSLDQGLQFLIQYYNGEERAKGNILERFSAQQFPDLHSELNLSSLELGDSALYFCASSEESWQGNEQFFGPGTRLTVL.

The chain joins TRBV10-1 to TRBJ1-5, with D uncertain. The length of the CDR3 is 18 residues. V lost 0 bases, J lost 5 bases, and 20 bases lay in between. Germline lookup yields CDR1 WNHNN and CDR2 SYGVQD (reference sequence). DNA of the CDR3: TGCGCCAGCAGTGAGTCGATACCCCGAGGAGGGAGGGATCAGCCCCAGCATTTT. Residues: CASSESIPRGGRDQPQHF.

The chain has TRBV7-6 and TRBJ1-2; perhaps TRBD1 as D (6 bases). The CDR3 length is 11 residues. Deletions cut 9 bases from V and 4 bases from J, with 9 bases between. Germline V gene data show CDR1 as SGHVS and CDR2 as FNYEAQ. The CDR3 spells CASSRGYGYTF. CDR3 nucleotide sequence: TGTGCCAGTAGCAGGGGCTATGGCTACACCTTC.

The chain is built from TRBV6-5 and TRBJ2-7; D is possibly TRBD1 (6 bases). Germline V CDR1 and CDR2: MNHEY, SVGAGI. The CDR3 extends over 14 amino acids. Trimming took off 0 bases at V and 6 bases at J, with 12 bases between the two ends. The DNA for the CDR3 is TGTGCCAGCAGTTACTCCTTGGACAGCCGCGAGCAGTACTTC. This gives the protein CASSYSLDSREQYF.

The chain links TRBV7-2 to TRBJ1-2; TRBD1 aligns across 8 bases. Germline CDR1 SGHTA, CDR2 FQGNSA. The ends lost 5 bases at V and 4 bases at J; junction bases unmatched: 9. This CDR3 is 15 amino acids long. The CDR3 DNA follows: TGTGCCAGCAGCGCTCAGGGGGCTCTGGGCTATGGCTACACCTTC. Amino acids: CASSAQGALGYGYTF.

J is TRBJ2-5 and V is TRBV18; D is possibly TRBD1 (6 bases). Germline loops: CDR1 KGHSH, CDR2 LQKENI. V was pared by 2 bases and J by 5 bases, with 15 bases between. The CDR3 covers 15 residues. The CDR3 sequence is CASSPGGRASETQYF. The CDR3 coding sequence is TGTGCCAGCTCACCAGGGGGCAGGGCTAGTGAGACCCAGTACTTC.

The chain uses TRBV18 and TRBJ1-1; maybe TRBD1 (5 bases). Trimming shortened V by 3 bases and J by 0 bases, and 11 bases separated the two germline ends. The CDR3 loop spans 15 amino acids. Germline V gene data show CDR1 as KGHSH and CDR2 as LQKENI. The CDR3 nucleotides are TGTGCCAGCTCACCGACCAGACAGTTGAACACTGAAGCTTTCTTT. Translation gives CASSPTRQLNTEAFF.

The chain carries TRBV7-2 and TRBJ2-6; D might be TRBD1 or TRBD2, each matching 5 bases. Germline assignment: CDR1 SGHTA and CDR2 FQGNSA. The CDR3 length is 15 residues. V lost 3 bases to trimming and J lost 0 bases, with 6 bases between them. The CDR3 sequence is CASSFGASGANVLTF. CDR3 nucleotides: TGTGCCAGCAGCTTCGGGGCCTCTGGGGCCAACGTCCTGACTTTC.

The chain is built from TRBV30 and TRBJ1-4; 8 bases agree with TRBD1. The germline V gene encodes CDR1 GTSNPN and CDR2 SVGIG (reference sequence). The V gene end was trimmed by 1 base and the J gene end by 7 bases; junction bases not matched to a gene: 8. The CDR3 spans 15 residues. The CDR3 region is CAWSGQQGGSEKLFF. CDR3 sequence (DNA): TGTGCCTGGAGTGGACAACAGGGGGGAAGTGAAAAACTGTTTTTT.